The text below deals with one TCR beta chain. Antigen specificity is unknown. The data derive from a study of post-analysis software for immune sequencing data. Study results and limitations: The study found TRBV5-6, TRBV5-1 and TRBV20-1 among about five TRBV segments more frequent in patients than controls.

V was cut by 3 bases and J by 7 bases, with 13 bases left in between. Germline loops: CDR1 SGHTA, CDR2 FQGNSA. The CDR3 is 14 residues long. The TCR beta cDNA libraries carried unique molecular identifiers. MiXCR, applied by TCRdb to the PCR reads, yields one record per CDR3 protein. Of 180,000 or so distinct CDR3 sequences listed, roughly 28% were seen once; the top ten hold approximately 3.6%. Sequencing was performed on blood. This sequence was found in a girl aged 2-17 years with multiple sclerosis. This chain joins TRBV7-2 and TRBJ1-5, with D maybe TRBD1 (6 bases). For the CDR3, the DNA is TGTGCCAGCAGCTTGGGGACACTTCCCCAGCCCCAGCATTTT. Translated, it gives CASSLGTLPQPQHF.